The clone carrying this T cell receptor beta chain has only a few counts. The same CDR3 also results from other DNA sequences found in this sample. Researchers partitioned CD4+ cells into CD45RA+ naive and CD45RA-negative memory subsets. Clones were sequenced by immunoSEQ multiplex PCR, and TCRdb holds only the in-frame ones, with some missing. Altogether 850,000 to 1,200,000 clones are present, roughly 75% being singletons, with the ten largest covering around 1.5%. The data were obtained in a study of shared clonotypes between healthy human individuals. Turning to the study itself: Each donor's CD4 naive and CD4 memory cells filled three plates apiece, CD8 naive two, and CD8 memory one.

Trimming took 4 bases from V and 7 from J, leaving 10 bases between them. The CDR3 spans 12 residues. Germline lookup yields CDR1 SNHLY and CDR2 FYNNEI. The gene calls are TRBV2 and TRBJ1-2; no definite D call. The sequence came from a man between 18 and 29 years old in good health. Sequencing was performed on memory CD4+ T cells sorted from blood. The sample's subset: CD45RA-negative fraction. DNA of the CDR3: TGTGCCAGCAGTGGGACGGCGGGTGGCTACACCTTC. This sequence encodes CASSGTAGGYTF.